The 10 T cell receptor beta chains below come from one sample, sequenced in a study of OX40 agonist ivuxolimab in advanced cancers. Clones were sequenced by immunoSEQ multiplex PCR, and TCRdb holds only the in-frame ones, with some missing. There are about 49,000 clones in the sample; 85% occur only once, and roughly 22% lies in the top ten. The sequencing here drew on CD4+ or CD8+ T cells sorted from blood, taken in a trial of the OX40 agonist ivuxolimab. These receptors all come from an adult with an advanced solid tumor such as melanoma, head and neck, liver or kidney cancer.

This clone was observed a few times. The J gene is TRBJ2-5, the V gene TRBV5-6, with 11 bases identical to TRBD2. Germline V gene data show CDR1 as SGHDT and CDR2 as YYEEEE. Trimming took 5 bases from V and 3 from J; bases not matched to a gene: 3. The CDR3 extends over 14 amino acids. The DNA of the CDR3 is TGTGCCAGCAGTAAACTAGCGGGAGAAGAGACCCAGTACTTC. It codes for CASSKLAGEETQYF.

This chain joins TRBV4-3 and TRBJ1-4; 7 bases align to TRBD1. Germline CDR1 and CDR2: LGHNA and YSLEER. V shed 0 bases and J 10 bases; nucleotides not matched to a gene: 17. The CDR3 has 18 amino acids. CDR3 residues: CASSQEFPATGEDAKLFF. The CDR3 DNA reads TGCGCCAGCAGCCAAGAGTTCCCGGCCACAGGGGAAGACGCAAAACTGTTTTTT.

The V and J genes are TRBV6-5 and TRBJ1-1; D may be TRBD1 (5 bases). CDR1 MNHEY and CDR2 SVGAGI come from the germline V gene. This CDR3 contains 14 residues. Trimming left V 0 bases short and J 4 bases short, with 9 bases between. The chain's CDR3 is CASSYSRAGTEAFF. The CDR3 bases are TGTGCCAGCAGTTACTCCAGGGCCGGCACTGAAGCTTTCTTT.

The chain employs TRBV30 and TRBJ1-6; the D gene is possibly TRBD1 (5 bases). CDR3 length equals 12 residues. From germline, CDR1 is GTSNPN and CDR2 SVGIG (reference sequence). Trimming stripped 5 bases from V and 11 bases from J, with 13 bases between. CDR3 amino acids: CAWCYAGPPLHF. CDR3 nucleotide sequence: TGTGCCTGGTGCTACGCGGGACCACCCCTCCACTTT.

V is TRBV4-1 and J is TRBJ2-6, with no clear D. The germline V gene encodes CDR1 MGHRA and CDR2 YSYEKL. Trimming shortened V by 4 bases and J by 2 bases, and 21 bases separated the two germline ends. The CDR3 contains 19 residues. In DNA form, the CDR3 reads TGCGCCAGCAGCCTGAGTGTATTCCTTAACGACCCTGGGGCCAACGTCCTGACTTTC. Amino acid sequence: CASSLSVFLNDPGANVLTF.

This chain links TRBV7-3 with TRBJ2-1; D uncertain. CDR1 and CDR2 (germline): SGHTA, FQGTGA. V gave up 5 bases and J gave up 10 bases, with 12 bases separating them. The CDR3 spans 12 residues. The CDR3 sequence is CASSDIPGEQFF. DNA for the CDR3: TGTGCCAGCAGCGACATACCCGGCGAGCAGTTCTTC.

V gene TRBV5-5 combines with J gene TRBJ2-1; 8 nucleotides match TRBD1. The CDR3 is 14 residues long. Unmatched junction bases numbered 8, after V lost 3 bases and J lost 9 bases. CDR1 is SGHKS and CDR2 is YYEKEE in the germline V gene (reference sequence). The CDR3 nucleotides read TGTGCCAGCAGCTCGACAGGGGAAAGGGGTGAGCAGTTCTTC. It codes for CASSSTGERGEQFF.

The rearrangement joins TRBV2 to TRBJ1-1, with 7 positions matching TRBD1. The J segment lost 1 base and the V segment lost 10 bases, leaving 12 bases of the junction unmatched. CDR1 and CDR2 from the germline V gene are SNHLY and FYNNEI. The CDR3 has 15 amino acids. CDR3 in DNA: TGTGCCATTCGCTTATGGGGACAGCGGAACACTGAAGCTTTCTTT. Its translation is CAIRLWGQRNTEAFF.

The V gene is TRBV4-1, the J gene TRBJ1-1; 8 bases map to TRBD1. This CDR3 contains 14 residues. The germline CDR1 and CDR2 sequences are MGHRA and YSYEKL. V shed 6 bases and J 5 bases; nucleotides not matched to a gene: 8. CDR3 region: CASRATGGRTEAFF. The CDR3 DNA reads as TGCGCCAGCAGAGCAACAGGGGGACGGACTGAAGCTTTCTTT.

The J gene is TRBJ2-7, the V gene TRBV28; D gene ambiguous. The length of the CDR3 is 12 residues. Germline V CDR1 and CDR2: MDHEN, SYDVKM. V lost 3 bases and J lost 0, with 3 bases in between. The CDR3 sequence: CASSFPSYEQYF. The CDR3 nucleotides read TGTGCCAGCAGTTTCCCCTCCTACGAGCAGTACTTC.